This T cell receptor (beta chain) stems from a study of blood T cell repertoires in COVID-19. The overall study: Acute and convalescent COVID-19 samples came from the United States, Italy and Spain. From T cells, B-cell-depleted T cells, or PBMCs came the material, which was cDNA or gDNA.

Germline V lookup: CDR1 SGHTA, CDR2 FQGNSA. CDR3 length: 15 residues. The V and J ends lost 4 bases and 6 bases, in that order; junction bases with no gene match: 8. Profiled with immunoSEQ multiplex PCR; TCRdb holds only in-frame clones, not every one. The data show some 220,000 clones, 80% to 90% seen once. The sequenced sample consisted of peripheral blood. V is TRBV7-2 and J is TRBJ2-2, with 7 bases aligning to TRBD2. The receptor was derived from a man aged 45 to 65 with active or convalescent COVID-19. Here the CDR3 reads CASSSRRDYSGELFF. CDR3 coding DNA: TGTGCCAGCAGCTCCCGTCGGGACTACTCCGGGGAGCTGTTTTTT.